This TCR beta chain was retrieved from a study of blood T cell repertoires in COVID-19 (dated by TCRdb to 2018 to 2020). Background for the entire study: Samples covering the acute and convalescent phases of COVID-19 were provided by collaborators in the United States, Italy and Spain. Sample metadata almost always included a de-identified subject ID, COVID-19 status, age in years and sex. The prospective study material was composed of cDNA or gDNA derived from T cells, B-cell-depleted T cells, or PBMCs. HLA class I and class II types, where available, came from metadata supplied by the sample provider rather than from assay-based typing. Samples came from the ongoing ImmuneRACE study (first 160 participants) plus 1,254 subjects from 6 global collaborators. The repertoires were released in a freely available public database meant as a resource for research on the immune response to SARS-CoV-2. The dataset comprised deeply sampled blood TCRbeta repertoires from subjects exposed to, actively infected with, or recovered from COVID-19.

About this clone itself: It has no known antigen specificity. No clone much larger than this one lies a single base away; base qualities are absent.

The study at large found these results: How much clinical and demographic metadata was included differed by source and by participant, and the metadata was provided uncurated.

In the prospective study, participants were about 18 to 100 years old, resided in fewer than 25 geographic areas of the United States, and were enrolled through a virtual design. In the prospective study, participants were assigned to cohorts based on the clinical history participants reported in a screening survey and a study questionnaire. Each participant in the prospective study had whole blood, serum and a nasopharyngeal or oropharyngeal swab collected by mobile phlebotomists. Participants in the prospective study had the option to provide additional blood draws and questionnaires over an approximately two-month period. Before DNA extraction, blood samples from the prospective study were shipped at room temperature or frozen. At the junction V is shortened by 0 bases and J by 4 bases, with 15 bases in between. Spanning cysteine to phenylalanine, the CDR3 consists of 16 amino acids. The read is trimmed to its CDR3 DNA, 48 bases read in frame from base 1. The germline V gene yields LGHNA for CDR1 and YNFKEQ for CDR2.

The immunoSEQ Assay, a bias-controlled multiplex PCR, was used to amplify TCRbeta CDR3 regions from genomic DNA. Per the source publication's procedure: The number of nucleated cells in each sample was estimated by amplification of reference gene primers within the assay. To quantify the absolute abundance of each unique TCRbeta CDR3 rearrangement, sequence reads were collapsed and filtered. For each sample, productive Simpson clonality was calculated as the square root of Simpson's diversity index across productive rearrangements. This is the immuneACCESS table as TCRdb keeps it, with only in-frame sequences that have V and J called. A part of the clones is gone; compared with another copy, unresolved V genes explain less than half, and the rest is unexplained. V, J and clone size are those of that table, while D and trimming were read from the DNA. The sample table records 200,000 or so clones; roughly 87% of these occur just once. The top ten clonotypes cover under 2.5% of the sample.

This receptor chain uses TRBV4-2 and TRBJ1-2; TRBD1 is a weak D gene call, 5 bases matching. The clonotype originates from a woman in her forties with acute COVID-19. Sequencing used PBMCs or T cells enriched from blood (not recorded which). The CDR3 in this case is CASSQDGAGGGYGYTF. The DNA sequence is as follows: TGTGCCAGCAGCCAAGACGGGGCTGGGGGAGGCTATGGCTACACCTTC.